The 12 T cell receptor beta chains below all came from one sample that was sequenced in a study of T cell clones after liver transplantation. Measured with immunoSEQ multiplex PCR; TCRdb has only the in-frame clones, and not every one. Of about 9,100 clones detected, about 80% appear once; the ten largest clones hold about 17%. This specimen consisted of CD8+ T cells from blood, obtained before liver transplant. All receptors come from a human donor who received a liver transplant.

J is TRBJ2-7 and V is TRBV11-1; no definite D call. This CDR3 has 12 amino acids. V was shortened by 1 base and J by 5 bases, with 6 bases between the two germline ends. Germline CDR1 reads SGHAT; CDR2 reads FQDESV (reference sequence). As DNA, the CDR3 is TGTGCCAGCAGCTTAGGGTTCAACGAGCAGTACTTC. Translated: CASSLGFNEQYF.

The CDR3 bases are TGTGCCAGCAGTAAACTACTACTCCCAGTAGGAGCTTTCTTT. Its translation is CASSKLLLPVGAFF. V gene TRBV27 combines with J gene TRBJ1-1; no definite D call. CDR1 and CDR2 from the germline V gene are MNHEY and SMNVEV (reference sequence). Trimming cost V 5 bases and J 10 bases, with 20 bases left between them. This CDR3 is built from 14 residues.

This clone was seen a handful of times. The rearrangement links TRBV21-1 to TRBJ1-1; TRBD1, the table's D call, was not compared with the DNA. TRBV21-1 is deemed a pseudogene. The CDR3 is made up of 15 amino acids. DNA for the CDR3: TGTGCCAGCAGCAAAGGTCAGGGTACAGGGACTGAAGCTTTCTTT. Translation: CASSKGQGTGTEAFF.

V and J are TRBV27 and TRBJ1-2, with 7 positions matching TRBD1. This CDR3 has 14 amino acids. CDR1 and CDR2 from the germline V gene are MNHEY and SMNVEV (reference sequence). Losses at the gene ends were 10 bases for V and 8 bases for J; bases not matched to a gene: 16. The CDR3, as DNA: TGTGCCACGAAAGGGCCCGGACAGGCGCGGGGCTACACCTTC. Protein sequence: CATKGPGQARGYTF.

The V call is TRBV14, the J call TRBJ2-5; D is perhaps TRBD2 (5 bases). The CDR3 sequence is 13 residues long. Trimming pared 5 bases from V and 5 bases from J, leaving 12 bases between. The germline V gene encodes CDR1 SGHDN and CDR2 FVKESK. The CDR3 sequence is CASSVRTWETQYF. The CDR3 DNA is TGTGCCAGCAGCGTTCGGACTTGGGAGACCCAGTACTTC.

This clone was picked up one time. The genes are TRBV5-1 and TRBJ2-5; D may be TRBD2 (6 bases). This CDR3 contains 16 residues. The V gene lost 4 bases and the J gene lost 0 bases, with 16 bases spanning the gap. Looked up from germline, CDR1 is SGHRS and CDR2 is YFSETQ. In DNA form, the CDR3 reads TGCGCCAGCAGCGATGGGGGGTTCGCCTACCAAGAGACCCAGTACTTC. Protein: CASSDGGFAYQETQYF.

The CDR3 DNA follows: TGCGCCAGCAGCTACCCCTCCTACGAGCAGTACTTC. Encoded protein: CASSYPSYEQYF. The V and J genes are TRBV5-1 and TRBJ2-7, with D unresolved. This CDR3 contains 12 residues. Germline values: CDR1 SGHRS, CDR2 YFSETQ. The V gene lost 3 bases and the J gene lost 0 bases, with 4 bases spanning the gap.

The chain recombines TRBV13 with TRBJ2-3, with TRBD2 as a possible D gene (5 bases). The CDR3 consists of 13 residues. Deletions cut 5 bases from V and 8 bases from J, with 14 bases between. Germline V gives CDR1 PRHDT, CDR2 FYEKMQ (reference sequence). This CDR3 reads CASSTRGRSTQYF. In nucleotides, the CDR3 is TGTGCCAGCAGCACCCGAGGGCGGAGTACGCAGTATTTT.

The chain recombines TRBV28 with TRBJ2-3, with a weak D call TRBD2 (6 bases). CDR1 and CDR2 (germline): MDHEN, SYDVKM. The CDR3 runs to 18 residues. The V end lost 1 base, the J end lost 0 bases, and 17 bases lay between the germline ends. CDR3 loop: CASSLLVAGLRSTDTQYF. CDR3 bases: TGTGCCAGCAGTTTATTGGTCGCGGGACTCCGCAGCACAGATACGCAGTATTTT.

The chain couples TRBV19 to TRBJ2-1; TRBD1 matches 7 bases. The junction had 5 bases not matched to a gene; V was cut back by 6 bases and J by 6 bases. The CDR3 is 13 residues long. Germline V gene data show CDR1 as LNHDA and CDR2 as SQIVND (reference sequence). As DNA, the CDR3 is TGTGCCAGTAGCTTGGACAGGAGCAATGAGCAGTTCTTC. Protein: CASSLDRSNEQFF.

The V and J genes are TRBV28 and TRBJ2-1, with TRBD2 matching over 7 bases. V lost 3 bases, J lost 5 bases, and 7 bases stayed unmatched. Germline V lookup: CDR1 MDHEN, CDR2 SYDVKM. The CDR3 loop spans 15 amino acids. The CDR3: CASSFLAGVNNEQFF. CDR3 sequence (DNA): TGTGCCAGCAGTTTTCTGGCGGGAGTAAACAATGAGCAGTTCTTC.

CDR3 loop: CASSPGPYEQYF. CDR3 DNA: TGTGCCAGCAGTCCCGGTCCCTACGAGCAGTACTTC. The chain couples TRBV6-5 to TRBJ2-7; D not certain. V dropped 5 bases and J dropped 2 bases, with 7 bases sitting between them. The CDR3 extends over 12 amino acids. Germline V lookup: CDR1 MNHEY, CDR2 SVGAGI.